The 23 T cell receptor beta chains in this list originate from one sample, sequenced in a study of blood T cell repertoires in COVID-19 (dated by TCRdb to 2020 to 2021). Library method: the immunoSEQ multiplex PCR assay. TCRdb took over this immuneACCESS table, retaining in-frame rearrangements with V and J assigned. Such tables are incomplete; in checked studies, under half of the missing clones stem from an unresolved V gene, and the remainder is unexplained. Within this sample are some 90,000 clones, with 86% of them counted one time only. Of the sample, 25% falls within the top ten clones. Sequencing was done on a sample of peripheral blood. The receptors derive from a human donor in a cohort sampled during active COVID-19.

This chain links TRBV27 with TRBJ1-3; D gene ambiguous. V was cut by 3 bases and J by 0 bases, with 6 bases left in between. Germline assignment: CDR1 MNHEY and CDR2 SMNVEV (reference sequence). CDR3 length: 14 residues. CDR3 region: CASSLAPSGNTIYF. The CDR3 DNA reads TGTGCCAGCAGTTTGGCACCCTCTGGAAACACCATATATTTT.

This clone was found once. The chain joins TRBV11-2 to TRBJ2-3; 12 nucleotides align to TRBD2. Trimming at V came to 5 bases and at J to 4 bases, leaving 7 bases not matched to a gene. The CDR3 spans 16 residues. The germline V gene encodes CDR1 SGHAT and CDR2 FQNNGV. The CDR3 loop is CASSTWTSGNPDTQYF. In nucleotides, the CDR3 is TGTGCCAGCAGCACCTGGACTAGCGGGAACCCAGATACGCAGTATTTT.

This clone has only a few counts. The chain employs TRBV19 and TRBJ2-3; maybe TRBD2 (6 bases). Trimming left V 2 bases short and J 0 bases short, with 12 bases between. Germline V gives CDR1 LNHDA, CDR2 SQIVND (reference sequence). The CDR3 runs 16 residues. In nucleotides, the CDR3 is TGTGCCAGTAGTATACGCCGGGGGACTAGCACAGATACGCAGTATTTT. Translated: CASSIRRGTSTDTQYF.

The gene calls are TRBV7-2 and TRBJ1-1; the D is unclear. V lost 3 bases to trimming and J lost 10 bases, with 15 bases between them. Germline CDR1 SGHTA, CDR2 FQGNSA. The CDR3 sequence is 13 residues long. This chain's CDR3 is CASSFSLSGGAFF. The CDR3 DNA sequence: TGTGCCAGCAGCTTTAGTTTGTCAGGTGGAGCTTTCTTT.

The chain joins TRBV28 to TRBJ1-2, with no clear D. Per germline, CDR1 MDHEN and CDR2 SYDVKM. Trimming took 3 bases from V and 3 from J, leaving 11 bases between them. The CDR3 consists of 14 residues. The CDR3, as DNA: TGTGCCAGCAGTTTCCGGCAGGCCCACTATGGCTACACCTTC. Its translation: CASSFRQAHYGYTF.

This clone showed up just once. The gene calls are TRBV28 and TRBJ2-7; 7 bases align to TRBD1. The CDR3 spans 18 residues. Looked up from germline, CDR1 is MDHEN and CDR2 is SYDVKM. V dropped 6 bases and J dropped 2; count of bases not matched to a gene: 19. The CDR3 loop reads CASSQIDRARITPYEQYF. In nucleotides, the CDR3 is TGTGCCAGCAGCCAAATAGACAGGGCCCGAATTACCCCCTACGAGCAGTACTTC.

The chain couples TRBV18 to TRBJ1-1; D gene unclear. Trimming removed 3 bases at V and 0 bases at J, with 11 bases between. CDR1 and CDR2 (germline): KGHSH, LQKENI. The CDR3 totals 15 residues. CDR3 nucleotide sequence: TGTGCCAGCTCACCTTCGAGGAGTTTGAACACTGAAGCTTTCTTT. It translates to CASSPSRSLNTEAFF.

The rearrangement joins TRBV6-5 to TRBJ2-2; 10 bases align to TRBD1. The J segment lost 9 bases and the V segment lost 5 bases, leaving 9 bases of the junction unmatched. Germline V gives CDR1 MNHEY, CDR2 SVGAGI. The CDR3 sequence is 15 residues long. Here the CDR3 DNA reads TGTGCCAGCAGTCCTCGGGACAGGGGAATCAGGGAGCTGTTTTTT. Translating gives CASSPRDRGIRELFF.

This rearrangement joins TRBV13 to TRBJ2-1; 7 positions agree with TRBD1. CDR3 length equals 15 residues. CDR1 PRHDT and CDR2 FYEKMQ come from the germline V gene (reference sequence). Germline trimming cut 4 bases from V and 4 bases from J; bases unmatched to any gene: 7. The CDR3 spells CASSWRQGGYNEQFF. For the CDR3, the DNA is TGTGCCAGCAGCTGGAGACAGGGTGGATACAATGAGCAGTTCTTC.

The chain combines TRBV7-2 with TRBJ2-1, with TRBD1 matching over 9 bases. V gave up 10 bases and J gave up 7 bases; unmatched junction bases: 8. CDR1 is SGHTA, CDR2 FQGNSA, per germline. This CDR3 contains 13 residues. The CDR3, as DNA: TGTGCCAACCGGGACAGGGCTGAGAATGAGCAGTTCTTC. Its translation is CANRDRAENEQFF. Filled out from reference TRBV7-2 and TRBJ2-1, the complete variable domain reads GAGVSQSPSNKVTEKGKDVELRCDPISGHTALYWYRQSLGQGLEFLIYFQGNSAPDKSGLPSDRFSAERTGGSVSTLTIQRTQQEDSAVYLCANRDRAENEQFFGPGTRLTVL.

The table lists this clone with a count of one. The rearrangement joins TRBV7-6 to TRBJ2-2; 9 bases align to TRBD1. Germline loops: CDR1 SGHVS, CDR2 FNYEAQ. This CDR3 has 18 amino acids. Trimming took 4 bases from V and 1 from J; bases not matched to a gene: 10. DNA of the CDR3: TGTGCCAGCAGCTCTCCCAGACCGGGACAGGGGAACACCGGGGAGCTGTTTTTT. Translating gives CASSSPRPGQGNTGELFF.

V and J are TRBV2 and TRBJ1-5; D is uncertain. Per the germline V gene, CDR1 is SNHLY and CDR2 is FYNNEI. V lost 5 bases and J 3 bases, leaving 8 bases between the germline ends. The CDR3 length is 13 residues. The CDR3 sequence: CASSPGVNQPQHF. The DNA for the CDR3 is TGTGCCAGCAGTCCGGGTGTCAATCAGCCCCAGCATTTT. Supplemented by reference TRBV2 and TRBJ1-5, the full variable domain reads EPEVTQTPSHQVTQMGQEVILRCVPISNHLYFYWYRQILGQKVEFLVSFYNNEISEKSEIFDDQFSVERPDGSNFTLKIRSTKLEDSAMYFCASSPGVNQPQHFGDGTRLSIL.

The chain uses TRBV18 and TRBJ2-7, with 9 bases identical to TRBD1. CDR1 is KGHSH, CDR2 LQKENI, per germline. Trimming took 3 bases from V and 3 from J; bases not matched to a gene: 6. The CDR3 runs to 15 residues. CDR3 sequence reads: CASSPGGQGIYEQYF. The CDR3 coding sequence is TGTGCCAGCTCACCGGGGGGACAGGGTATCTACGAGCAGTACTTC.

The V call is TRBV27, the J call TRBJ2-7, with 7 bases that match TRBD2. The CDR3 has 13 residues. V shed 8 bases, J shed 6 bases, and the junction held 10 bases outside the gene matches. CDR1 and CDR2 from the germline V gene are MNHEY and SMNVEV (reference sequence). The CDR3 reads CASAPREGSEQYF. The CDR3 nucleotides read TGTGCCAGCGCCCCAAGGGAGGGGAGCGAGCAGTACTTC.

The chain employs TRBV28 and TRBJ2-2; the match to TRBD2 covers 14 bases. The CDR3 extends over 17 amino acids. CDR1 is MDHEN and CDR2 is SYDVKM in the germline V gene. Trimming removed 8 bases from V and 7 bases from J; junction bases left unmatched: 12. The CDR3 reads CASRSGGLAGEGGELFF. DNA for the CDR3: TGTGCCAGCCGTAGTGGGGGACTAGCGGGAGAGGGCGGGGAGCTGTTTTTT.

Points on this clone: A much larger clone lies a single base off, so this may be a read error. The J gene is TRBJ1-1, the V gene TRBV7-6, with 9 nucleotides matching TRBD1. In germline, CDR1 is SGHVS, CDR2 FNYEAQ. The V gene end was trimmed by 1 base and the J gene end by 4 bases; junction bases not matched to a gene: 1. CDR3 size: 14 residues. The CDR3 DNA reads as TGTGCCAGCAGCTTAGGGACAGGGGCCACTGAAGCTTTCTTT. Its protein product is CASSLGTGATEAFF.

The V gene is TRBV7-9, the J gene TRBJ1-2; 10 bases are a match to TRBD1. J was trimmed by 2 bases and V by 5 bases; bases with no gene match: 2. Germline loops: CDR1 SEHNR, CDR2 FQNEAQ (reference sequence). The CDR3 is made up of 14 amino acids. The CDR3 region is CASSGTGENYGYTF. The CDR3 region has the DNA TGTGCCAGCAGCGGGACAGGGGAAAACTATGGCTACACCTTC.

The V and J genes are TRBV9 and TRBJ2-1; D is perhaps TRBD2 (6 bases). The CDR3 loop spans 17 amino acids. Trimming removed 0 bases from V and 0 bases from J, with 13 bases in between. Looked up from germline, CDR1 is SGDLS and CDR2 is YYNGEE. In DNA form, the CDR3 reads TGTGCCAGCAGCGTAGGGGACTCCGGGAGCTCCTACAATGAGCAGTTCTTC. Protein product: CASSVGDSGSSYNEQFF.

This chain uses TRBV4-3 with TRBJ2-3; 8 nucleotides line up with TRBD1. This CDR3 has 13 amino acids. CDR1 is LGHNA and CDR2 is YSLEER in the germline V gene. Germline trimming cut 3 bases from V and 11 bases from J; bases unmatched to any gene: 7. CDR3 sequence: CASSHTDRGGQYF. The CDR3 coding sequence is TGCGCCAGCAGCCACACCGACAGGGGAGGGCAGTATTTT.

This chain connects TRBV6-2 or TRBV6-3 to TRBJ1-2; 8 bases line up with TRBD1. Germline V CDR1 and CDR2: MNHEY, SVGEGT. With V trimmed by 5 bases and J by 10 bases, 9 bases remained unmatched. This CDR3 comprises 13 residues. CDR3 residues: CASSQGQGAPYTF. Written as DNA, the CDR3 is TGTGCCAGCAGTCAAGGACAGGGAGCCCCCTACACCTTC.

The rearrangement links TRBV12-3 or TRBV12-4 to TRBJ1-2; D remains unclear. CDR3 length equals 13 residues. Trimming took off 5 bases at V and 1 base at J, with 8 bases between the two ends. The CDR3 here is CASSLLVNYGYTF. The DNA of the CDR3 is TGTGCCAGCAGTCTACTGGTTAACTATGGCTACACCTTC.

V and J are TRBV28 and TRBJ1-2; 8 bases are shared with TRBD1. CDR1 is MDHEN and CDR2 is SYDVKM in the germline V gene. V gave up 4 bases and J gave up 6 bases; unmatched junction bases: 7. CDR3 length: 14 amino acids. The CDR3 bases are TGTGCCAGCAGTTCTCCGGGACAGGCTGATGGCTACACCTTC. It yields the protein CASSSPGQADGYTF.

In its sample, this clone ranks as medium-sized. V is TRBV15 and J is TRBJ2-3; TRBD2 aligns across 7 bases. The germline V gene encodes CDR1 LNHNV and CDR2 YYDKDF (reference sequence). CDR3 size: 15 residues. The junction had 2 bases not matched to a gene; V was cut back by 1 base and J by 1 base. The CDR3 coding sequence is TGTGCCACCAGCAGAGGAAGCGGGGGCACAGATACGCAGTATTTT. The encoded protein is CATSRGSGGTDTQYF. The full variable domain, its missing parts supplied by reference TRBV15 and TRBJ2-3, is DAMVIQNPRYQVTQFGKPVTLSCSQTLNHNVMYWYQQKSSQAPKLLFHYYDKDFNNEADTPDNFQSRRPNTSFCFLDIRSPGLGDTAMYLCATSRGSGGTDTQYFGPGTRLTVL.